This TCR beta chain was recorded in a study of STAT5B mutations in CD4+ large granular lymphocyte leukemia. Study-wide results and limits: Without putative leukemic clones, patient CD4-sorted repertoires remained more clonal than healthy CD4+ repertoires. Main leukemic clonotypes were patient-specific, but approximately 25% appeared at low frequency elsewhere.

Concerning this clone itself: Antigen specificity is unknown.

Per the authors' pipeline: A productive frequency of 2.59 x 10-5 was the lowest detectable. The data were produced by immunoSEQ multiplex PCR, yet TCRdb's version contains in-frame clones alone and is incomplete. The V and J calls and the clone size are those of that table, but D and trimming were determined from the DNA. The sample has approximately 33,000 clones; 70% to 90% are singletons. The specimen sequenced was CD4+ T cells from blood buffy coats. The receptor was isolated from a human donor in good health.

CDR3 bases: TGTGCCAGCAGCCCCGGGACATGGAATGAAAAACTGTTTTTT. Translation gives CASSPGTWNEKLFF. This chain connects TRBV5-8 to TRBJ1-4; a possible D gene is TRBD1 (6 bases). The V gene lost 4 bases and the J gene lost 5 bases, with 12 bases spanning the gap. CDR3 size: 14 residues. Germline V lookup: CDR1 SGHTS, CDR2 YDEGEE.